There are many counts of the clone carrying this T cell receptor beta chain. This sample was taken from a study of patients and donors after allogeneic stem cell transplantation. TCRdb used MiXCR to reprocess the RT-PCR reads, holding one entry per CDR3 protein. The sample records approximately 150,000 distinct CDR3 sequences, about 32% being singletons. With 2 bases clipped from V and 4 bases from J, the junction kept 4 bases outside the gene matches. The CDR3 has 15 residues. The chain uses TRBV12-3 or TRBV12-4 and TRBJ1-5, with 8 bases that match TRBD1. Sequencing was done on a sample of blood, either unsorted or a sorted T cell fraction (not recorded which). The receptor comes from a human donor who was either an allogeneic HSCT recipient or a stem cell or donor lymphocyte infusion donor (not recorded which). It is not recorded whose cells these are; they may come from a transplant donor. CDR3 coding DNA: TGTGCCAGCAGTTTAAAGGACAGGGAGAATCAGCCCCAGCATTTT. Its translation is CASSLKDRENQPQHF.